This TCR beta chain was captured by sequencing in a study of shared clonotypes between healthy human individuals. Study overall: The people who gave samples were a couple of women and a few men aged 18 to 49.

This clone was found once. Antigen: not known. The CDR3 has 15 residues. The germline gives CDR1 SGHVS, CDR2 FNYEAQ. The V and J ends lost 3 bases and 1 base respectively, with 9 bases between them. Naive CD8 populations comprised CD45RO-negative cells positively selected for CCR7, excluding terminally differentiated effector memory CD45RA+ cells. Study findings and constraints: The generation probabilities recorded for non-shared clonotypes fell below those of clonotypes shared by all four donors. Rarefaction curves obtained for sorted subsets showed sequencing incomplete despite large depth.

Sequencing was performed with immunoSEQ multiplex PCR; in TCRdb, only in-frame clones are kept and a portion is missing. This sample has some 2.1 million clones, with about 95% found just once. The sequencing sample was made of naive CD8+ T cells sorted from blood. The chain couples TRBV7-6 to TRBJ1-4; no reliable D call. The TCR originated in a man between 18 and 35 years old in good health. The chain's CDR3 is CASSLLGGTNEKLFF. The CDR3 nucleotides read TGTGCCAGCAGCTTGTTGGGCGGAACTAATGAAAAACTGTTTTTT.